This TCR beta chain was captured in a study of blood T cells in healthy people across ages. CDR3 size: 18 residues. Germline V gene lookup returns CDR1 MNHNS and CDR2 SASEGT. Germline trimming cut 1 base from V and 5 bases from J; bases unmatched to any gene: 16. Samples had at least 6.5 million PBMCs isolated from them. Then a second PCR, running about 6 to 11 cycles, was carried out with a sample-barcoded 5' primer and a J-beta primer mix. TCRdb used MiXCR to reprocess the 5' RACE reads, holding one entry per CDR3 protein. Among 780,000 or so distinct CDR3 sequences listed, approximately 25% were seen once. These same data were also listed under a study on T cells of mothers and their children.

V and J are TRBV6-1 and TRBJ2-5; 7 bases are a match to TRBD1. Specimen: blood. This TCR was recovered from a boy younger than 18 in good health. CDR3 region: CASSEVGETGSLVETQYF. The CDR3, as DNA: TGTGCCAGCAGTGAAGTGGGGGAGACAGGGTCGCTCGTGGAGACCCAGTACTTC.